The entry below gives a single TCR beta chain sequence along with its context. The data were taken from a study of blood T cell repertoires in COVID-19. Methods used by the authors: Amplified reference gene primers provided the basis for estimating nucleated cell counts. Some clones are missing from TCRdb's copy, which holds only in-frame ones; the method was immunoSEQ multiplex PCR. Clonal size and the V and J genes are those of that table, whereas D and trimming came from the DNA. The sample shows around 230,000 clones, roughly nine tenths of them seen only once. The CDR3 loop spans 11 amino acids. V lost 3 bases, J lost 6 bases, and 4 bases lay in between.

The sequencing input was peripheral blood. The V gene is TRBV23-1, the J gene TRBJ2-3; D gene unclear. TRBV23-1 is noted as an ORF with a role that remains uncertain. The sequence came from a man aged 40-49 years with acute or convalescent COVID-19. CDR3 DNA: TGCGCCAGCAGTCACTCGGATACGCAGTATTTT. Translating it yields CASSHSDTQYF.